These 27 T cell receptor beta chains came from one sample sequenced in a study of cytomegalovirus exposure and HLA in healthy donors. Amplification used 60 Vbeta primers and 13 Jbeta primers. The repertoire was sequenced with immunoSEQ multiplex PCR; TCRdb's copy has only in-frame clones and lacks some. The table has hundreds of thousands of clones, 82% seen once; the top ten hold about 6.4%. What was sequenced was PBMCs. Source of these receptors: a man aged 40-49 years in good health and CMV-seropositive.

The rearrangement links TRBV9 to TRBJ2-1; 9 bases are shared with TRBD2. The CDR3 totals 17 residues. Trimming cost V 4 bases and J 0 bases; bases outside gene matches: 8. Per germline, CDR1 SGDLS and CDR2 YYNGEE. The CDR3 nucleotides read TGTGCCAGCAGCCCCCGGACTAGCGTGAGCTCCTACAATGAGCAGTTCTTC. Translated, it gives CASSPRTSVSSYNEQFF.

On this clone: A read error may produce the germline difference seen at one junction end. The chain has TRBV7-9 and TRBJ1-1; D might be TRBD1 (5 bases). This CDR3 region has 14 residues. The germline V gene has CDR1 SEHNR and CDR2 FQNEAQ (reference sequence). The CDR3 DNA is TGTTCCAGCAGCTTAACTCAGGGCGTCGCTGAAGCTTTCTTT. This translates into CSSSLTQGVAEAFF.

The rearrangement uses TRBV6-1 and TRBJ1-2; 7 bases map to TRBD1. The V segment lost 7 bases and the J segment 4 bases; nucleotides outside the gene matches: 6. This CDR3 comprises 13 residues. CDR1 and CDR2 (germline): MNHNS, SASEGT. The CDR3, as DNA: TGTGCCAGCATTATGACAGGGATCTATGGCTACACCTTC. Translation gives CASIMTGIYGYTF.

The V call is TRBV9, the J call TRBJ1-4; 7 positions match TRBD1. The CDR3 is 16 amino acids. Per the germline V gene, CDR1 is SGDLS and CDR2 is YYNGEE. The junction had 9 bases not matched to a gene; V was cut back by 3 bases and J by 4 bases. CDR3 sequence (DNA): TGTGCCAGCAGCGGGGATCCAGGGGGGATTAATGAAAAACTGTTTTTT. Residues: CASSGDPGGINEKLFF.

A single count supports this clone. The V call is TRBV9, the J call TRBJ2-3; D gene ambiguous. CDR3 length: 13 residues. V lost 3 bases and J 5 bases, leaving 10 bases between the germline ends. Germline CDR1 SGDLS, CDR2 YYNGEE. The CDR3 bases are TGTGCCAGCAGCGCGAAACCAGGAGATACGCAGTATTTT. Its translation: CASSAKPGDTQYF.

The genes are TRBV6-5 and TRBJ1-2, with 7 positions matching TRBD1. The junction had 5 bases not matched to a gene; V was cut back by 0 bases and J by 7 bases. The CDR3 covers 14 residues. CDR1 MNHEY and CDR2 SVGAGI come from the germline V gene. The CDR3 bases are TGTGCCAGCAGTTACTCTTCAGGGGGATTTGGCTACACCTTC. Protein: CASSYSSGGFGYTF.

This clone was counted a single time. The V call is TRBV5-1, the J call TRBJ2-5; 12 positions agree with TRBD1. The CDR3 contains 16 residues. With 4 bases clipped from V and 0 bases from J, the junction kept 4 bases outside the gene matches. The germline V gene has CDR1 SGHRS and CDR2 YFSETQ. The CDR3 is CASSGGTGGYQETQYF. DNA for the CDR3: TGCGCCAGCAGCGGAGGGACAGGGGGCTACCAAGAGACCCAGTACTTC.

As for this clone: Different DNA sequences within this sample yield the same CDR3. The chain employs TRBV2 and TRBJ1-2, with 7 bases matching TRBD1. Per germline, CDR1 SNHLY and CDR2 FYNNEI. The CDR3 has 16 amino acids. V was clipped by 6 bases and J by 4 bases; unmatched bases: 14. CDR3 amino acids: CASSLLRQGPGYGYTF. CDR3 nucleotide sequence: TGTGCCAGCAGCTTACTTCGACAGGGACCGGGCTATGGCTACACCTTC. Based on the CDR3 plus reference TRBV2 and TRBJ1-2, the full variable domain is EPEVTQTPSHQVTQMGQEVILRCVPISNHLYFYWYRQILGQKVEFLVSFYNNEISEKSEIFDDQFSVERPDGSNFTLKIRSTKLEDSAMYFCASSLLRQGPGYGYTFGSGTRLTVV.

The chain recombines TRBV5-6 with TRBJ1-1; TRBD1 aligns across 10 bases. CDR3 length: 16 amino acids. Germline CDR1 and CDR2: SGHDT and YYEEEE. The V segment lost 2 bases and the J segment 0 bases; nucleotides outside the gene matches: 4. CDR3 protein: CASSFGTGVVNTEAFF. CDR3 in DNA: TGTGCCAGCAGCTTTGGGACAGGGGTTGTGAACACTGAAGCTTTCTTT. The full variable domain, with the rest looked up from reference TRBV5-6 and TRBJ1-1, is DAGVTQSPTHLIKTRGQQVTLRCSPKSGHDTVSWYQQALGQGPQFIFQYYEEEERQRGNFPDRFSGHQFPNYSSELNVNALLLGDSALYLCASSFGTGVVNTEAFFGQGTRLTVV.

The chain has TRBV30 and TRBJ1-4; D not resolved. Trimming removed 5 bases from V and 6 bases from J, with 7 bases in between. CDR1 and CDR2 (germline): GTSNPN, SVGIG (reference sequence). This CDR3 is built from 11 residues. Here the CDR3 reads CAWGEYEKLFF. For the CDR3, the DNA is TGTGCCTGGGGAGAGTATGAAAAACTGTTTTTT.

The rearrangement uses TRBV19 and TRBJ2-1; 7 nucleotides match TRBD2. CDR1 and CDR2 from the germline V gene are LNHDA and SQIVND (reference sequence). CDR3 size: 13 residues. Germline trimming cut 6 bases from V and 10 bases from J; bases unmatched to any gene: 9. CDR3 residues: CASSSLGGGEQFF. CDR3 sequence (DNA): TGTGCCAGTAGCTCCCTGGGGGGAGGGGAGCAGTTCTTC.

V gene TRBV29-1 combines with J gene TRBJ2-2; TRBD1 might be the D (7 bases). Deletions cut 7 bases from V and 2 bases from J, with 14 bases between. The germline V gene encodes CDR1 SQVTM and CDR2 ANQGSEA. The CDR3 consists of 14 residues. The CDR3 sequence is CSAGGQSNTGELFF. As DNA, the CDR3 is TGCAGCGCCGGGGGACAGAGTAACACCGGGGAGCTGTTTTTT.

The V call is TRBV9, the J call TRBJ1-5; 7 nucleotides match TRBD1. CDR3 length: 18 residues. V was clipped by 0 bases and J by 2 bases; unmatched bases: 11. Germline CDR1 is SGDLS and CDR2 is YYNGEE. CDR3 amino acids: CASSVVWIGTAGNQPQHF. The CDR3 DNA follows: TGTGCCAGCAGCGTAGTTTGGATCGGGACAGCCGGCAATCAGCCCCAGCATTTT.

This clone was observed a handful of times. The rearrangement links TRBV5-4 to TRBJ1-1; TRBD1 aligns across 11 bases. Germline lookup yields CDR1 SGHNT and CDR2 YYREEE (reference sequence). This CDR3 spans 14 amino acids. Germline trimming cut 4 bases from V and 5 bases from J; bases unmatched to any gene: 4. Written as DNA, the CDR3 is TGTGCCAGCAGCCAGGGACAGGGGGTAACTGAAGCTTTCTTT. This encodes CASSQGQGVTEAFF.

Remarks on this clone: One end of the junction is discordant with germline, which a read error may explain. The CDR3 region has the DNA TGTGCCACCAGCGGAGACAGGGTTCAAGAGACCCAGTACTTC. This gives the protein CATSGDRVQETQYF. The chain links TRBV15 to TRBJ2-5; 7 bases agree with TRBD1. Germline V gene data show CDR1 as LNHNV and CDR2 as YYDKDF (reference sequence). The CDR3 loop spans 14 amino acids.

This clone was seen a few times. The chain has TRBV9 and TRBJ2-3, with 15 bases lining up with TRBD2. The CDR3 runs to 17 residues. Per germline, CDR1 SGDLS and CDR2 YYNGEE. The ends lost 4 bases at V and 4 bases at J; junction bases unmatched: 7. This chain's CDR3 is CASSIGTSGRLADTQYF. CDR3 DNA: TGTGCCAGCAGCATCGGGACTAGCGGGAGGTTAGCAGATACGCAGTATTTT.

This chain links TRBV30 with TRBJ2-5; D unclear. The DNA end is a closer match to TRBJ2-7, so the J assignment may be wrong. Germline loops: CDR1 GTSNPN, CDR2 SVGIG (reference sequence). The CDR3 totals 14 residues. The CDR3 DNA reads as TGTGCCTGGTCCAGTCCCCAGGCAACCTACGAGCAGTACTTC. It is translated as CAWSSPQATYEQYF.

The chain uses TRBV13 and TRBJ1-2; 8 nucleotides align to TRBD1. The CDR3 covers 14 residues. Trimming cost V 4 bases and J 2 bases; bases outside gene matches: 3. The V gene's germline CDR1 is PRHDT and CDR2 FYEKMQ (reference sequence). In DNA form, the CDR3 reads TGTGCCAGCAGCTCCAACAGGGGGAACTATGGCTACACCTTC. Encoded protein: CASSSNRGNYGYTF.

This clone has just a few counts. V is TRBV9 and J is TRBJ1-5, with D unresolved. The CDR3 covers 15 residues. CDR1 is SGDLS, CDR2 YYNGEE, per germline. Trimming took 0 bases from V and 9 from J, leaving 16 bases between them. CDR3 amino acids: CASSVGGGLGWPQHF. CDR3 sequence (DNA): TGTGCCAGCAGCGTAGGGGGAGGTCTTGGATGGCCCCAGCATTTT.

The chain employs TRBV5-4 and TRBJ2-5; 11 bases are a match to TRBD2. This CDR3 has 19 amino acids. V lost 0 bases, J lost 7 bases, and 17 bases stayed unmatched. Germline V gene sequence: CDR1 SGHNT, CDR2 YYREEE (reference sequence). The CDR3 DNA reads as TGTGCCAGCAGCTTGGAACCACGGGTAGCGGGAGGGGGAGGTGGGACCCAGTACTTC. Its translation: CASSLEPRVAGGGGGTQYF.

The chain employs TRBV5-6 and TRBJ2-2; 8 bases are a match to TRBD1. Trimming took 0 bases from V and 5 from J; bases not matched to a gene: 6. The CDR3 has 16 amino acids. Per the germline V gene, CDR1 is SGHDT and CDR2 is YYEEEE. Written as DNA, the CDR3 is TGTGCCAGCAGCTTGGGGCAGGGGGCGTGGACCGGGGAGCTGTTTTTT. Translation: CASSLGQGAWTGELFF.

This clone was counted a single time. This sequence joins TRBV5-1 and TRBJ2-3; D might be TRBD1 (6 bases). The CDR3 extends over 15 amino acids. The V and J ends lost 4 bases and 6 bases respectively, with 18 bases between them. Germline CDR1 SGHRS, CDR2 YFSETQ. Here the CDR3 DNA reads TGCGCCAGCAGCATACTGACTAACAGGGTTGATACGCAGTATTTT. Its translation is CASSILTNRVDTQYF.

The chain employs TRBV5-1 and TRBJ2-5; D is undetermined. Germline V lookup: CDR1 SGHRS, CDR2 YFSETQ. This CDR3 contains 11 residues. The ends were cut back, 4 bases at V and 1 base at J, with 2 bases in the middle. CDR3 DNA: TGCGCCAGCAGCCGCCAAGAGACCCAGTACTTC. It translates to CASSRQETQYF.

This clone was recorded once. The CDR3 DNA is TGTGCCAGTAGCCCGGACAGGGGAAGAGTTTCTAGCACAGATACGCAGTATTTT. Its protein is CASSPDRGRVSSTDTQYF. The V gene is TRBV19, the J gene TRBJ2-3; TRBD1 agrees at 9 bases. Germline V gene data show CDR1 as LNHDA and CDR2 as SQIVND (reference sequence). With 6 bases clipped from V and 0 bases from J, the junction kept 13 bases outside the gene matches. The CDR3 sequence is 18 residues long.

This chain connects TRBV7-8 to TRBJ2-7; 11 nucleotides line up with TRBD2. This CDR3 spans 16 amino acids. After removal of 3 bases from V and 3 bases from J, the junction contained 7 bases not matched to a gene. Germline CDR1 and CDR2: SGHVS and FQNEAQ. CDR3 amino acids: CASSLALAGVYYEQYF. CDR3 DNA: TGTGCCAGCAGCTTGGCACTAGCGGGAGTATACTACGAGCAGTACTTC.

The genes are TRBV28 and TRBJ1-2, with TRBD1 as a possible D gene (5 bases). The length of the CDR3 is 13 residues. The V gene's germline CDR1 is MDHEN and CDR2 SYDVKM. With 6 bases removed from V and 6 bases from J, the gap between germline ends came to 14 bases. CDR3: CASSLGQYNGYTF. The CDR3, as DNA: TGTGCCAGCAGCCTGGGGCAGTATAATGGCTACACCTTC.

CDR3 nucleotide sequence: TGTGCCAGCGGTCGGGACTACGGGAGTGAGCAGTTCTTC. Translation: CASGRDYGSEQFF. The J gene is TRBJ2-1, the V gene TRBV7-7; 7 bases agree with TRBD2. Germline V gene lookup returns CDR1 SSHAT and CDR2 FNYEAQ (reference sequence). The V and J ends lost 8 bases and 9 bases, in that order; junction bases with no gene match: 10. The CDR3 spans 13 residues.